This TCR beta chain was documented in a study of siplizumab effects on memory and regulatory T cells. A note on this clone: Its target is unknown.

Repertoires were generated with immunoSEQ multiplex PCR, while TCRdb's copy carries only in-frame clones and drops some. The top ten clones hold 0.13% to 0.15% of a sample with some 97,000 clones, about 91% of them seen once. The CDR3 has 15 residues. V dropped 3 bases and J dropped 2 bases, with 14 bases sitting between them. Germline V gene lookup returns CDR1 KGHSH and CDR2 LQKENI. Notes on the study in general: Only a minor fraction of alloreactive clones mapped to unstimulated subsets. The suppressive capacity of proliferating Tregs from siplizumab cultures remained unconfirmed. The study found naive T cells seemingly more diverse than memory cells and seemingly major alloresponse contributors. Alloreactive sequences whose origin lay in unstimulated CD4+ memory cells were significantly reduced by siplizumab.

Sequencing was performed on CD4+ T cells sorted from blood. The source is a human donor in good health. This chain joins TRBV18 and TRBJ2-7, with D tentatively TRBD1 or TRBD2 (5 bases each). CDR3 sequence: CASSPSGRETYEQYF. The CDR3 DNA follows: TGTGCCAGCTCACCCTCCGGCAGGGAGACCTACGAGCAGTACTTC.